The 10 T cell receptor beta chains in this list originate from one sample, sequenced in a study of neoadjuvant anti-PD-1 for oral cavity cancer. Time point of the sample: after neoadjuvant nivolumab, at surgical resection. The assay was immunoSEQ multiplex PCR, and TCRdb's table has in-frame clones only and misses some. The sample lists around 7,500 clones; roughly 70% were seen once. The sequences come from PBMCs, collected after nivolumab (anti-PD-1) treatment. The receptors originated from a person aged 40 to 85 with oral cavity squamous cell carcinoma.

The rearrangement links TRBV7-2 to TRBJ1-5; the D gene is possibly TRBD1 (5 bases). Germline loops: CDR1 SGHTA, CDR2 FQGNSA. The CDR3 length is 17 residues. V was pared by 5 bases and J by 6 bases, with 23 bases between. As DNA, the CDR3 is TGTGCCAGCAGCCCCAACCGTGATTTGGGACGGACTCAGCCCCAGCATTTT. Its protein product is CASSPNRDLGRTQPQHF. The complete variable domain, with remaining parts taken from reference TRBV7-2 and TRBJ1-5, reads GAGVSQSPSNKVTEKGKDVELRCDPISGHTALYWYRQSLGQGLEFLIYFQGNSAPDKSGLPSDRFSAERTGGSVSTLTIQRTQQEDSAVYLCASSPNRDLGRTQPQHFGDGTRLSIL.

V and J are TRBV19 and TRBJ1-3; D is possibly TRBD1 (5 bases). CDR1 and CDR2 (germline): LNHDA, SQIVND (reference sequence). Trimming pared 8 bases from V and 1 base from J, leaving 18 bases between. The CDR3 extends over 16 amino acids. The DNA of the CDR3 is TGTGCCAGTGGGGACCGGGGCGCAGGTTCTGGAAACACCATATATTTT. This gives the protein CASGDRGAGSGNTIYF.

The rearrangement joins TRBV2 to TRBJ2-3, with D possibly matching TRBD1 (5 bases). From germline, CDR1 is SNHLY and CDR2 FYNNEI. The CDR3 totals 15 residues. V lost 4 bases to trimming and J lost 2 bases, with 13 bases between them. In DNA, the CDR3 is TGTGCCAGCAGTGTGGGGCGGCAGGTCACAGATACGCAGTATTTT. Protein product: CASSVGRQVTDTQYF.

This clone was picked up a small number of times. The chain uses TRBV18 and TRBJ1-2, with no clear D. V was clipped by 0 bases and J by 10 bases, with 9 bases between them. The CDR3 covers 12 residues. Germline V gene lookup returns CDR1 KGHSH and CDR2 LQKENI. CDR3 amino acids: CASSPPVGDYTF. The CDR3, as DNA: TGTGCCAGCTCACCACCGGTCGGGGACTACACCTTC.

The chain uses TRBV6-6 and TRBJ1-4; 7 positions match TRBD1. Germline V CDR1 and CDR2: MNHNY, SVGAGI (reference sequence). CDR3 size: 15 residues. The V gene end was trimmed by 5 bases and the J gene end by 7 bases; junction bases not matched to a gene: 10. CDR3: CASSRQGGTFEKLFF. In DNA form, the CDR3 reads TGTGCCAGCAGTCGACAGGGTGGGACCTTTGAAAAACTGTTTTTT.

V gene TRBV5-1 combines with J gene TRBJ2-2; D tentatively fits TRBD1 or TRBD2 (5 bases each). This CDR3 is built from 16 residues. The V end lost 4 bases, the J end lost 5 bases, and 18 bases lay between the germline ends. Germline V gene lookup returns CDR1 SGHRS and CDR2 YFSETQ. The CDR3 bases are TGCGCCAGCAGCCCCGCCGGGACGTATGTGACCGGGGAGCTGTTTTTT. Translating gives CASSPAGTYVTGELFF. Using reference TRBV5-1 and TRBJ2-2 for the parts outside the CDR3, the full variable domain is KAGVTQTPRYLIKTRGQQVTLSCSPISGHRSVSWYQQTPGQGLQFLFEYFSETQRNKGNFPGRFSGRQFSNSRSEMNVSTLELGDSALYLCASSPAGTYVTGELFFGEGSRLTVL.

The chain combines TRBV15 with TRBJ2-5; 7 bases map to TRBD2. Unmatched junction bases numbered 5, after V lost 0 bases and J lost 7 bases. This CDR3 has 14 residues. CDR1 and CDR2 (germline): LNHNV, YYDKDF (reference sequence). For the CDR3, the DNA is TGTGCCACCAGCAGAGATAAGGGAGGGGCGACCCAGTACTTC. The encoded protein is CATSRDKGGATQYF.

The chain carries TRBV6-1 and TRBJ1-1; D might be TRBD1 (5 bases). Germline assignment: CDR1 MNHNS and CDR2 SASEGT. This CDR3 spans 14 amino acids. Trimming left V 6 bases short and J 0 bases short, with 11 bases between. The CDR3, as DNA: TGTGCCAGCAGGTGGGGCCGGATGAACACTGAAGCTTTCTTT. It yields the protein CASRWGRMNTEAFF.

This clone was detected a few times. The chain carries TRBV4-3 and TRBJ2-1; possibly TRBD2 for D (6 bases). This CDR3 comprises 17 residues. CDR1 and CDR2 (germline): LGHNA, YSLEER. Trimming shortened V by 0 bases and J by 2 bases, and 14 bases separated the two germline ends. CDR3 residues: CASSQDLSGQPYNEQFF. The CDR3 DNA follows: TGCGCCAGCAGCCAAGATCTAAGCGGGCAGCCCTACAATGAGCAGTTCTTC.

CDR3 bases: TGTGCCAGCAGCTTAGGGGCTAGCACAGAGACCCAGTACTTC. Its protein is CASSLGASTETQYF. J is TRBJ2-5 and V is TRBV11-2, with a tentative D call TRBD2 (5 bases). V dropped 1 base and J dropped 4 bases, with 10 bases sitting between them. This CDR3 contains 14 residues. CDR1 and CDR2 from the germline V gene are SGHAT and FQNNGV.